These 17 T cell receptor beta chains share one sample of origin, sequenced in a study of shared clonotypes between healthy human individuals. Some clones are missing from TCRdb's copy, which holds only in-frame ones; the method was immunoSEQ multiplex PCR. This repertoire shows about 2.3 million clones, 85% to 95% found once; its top ten account for 0.35% to 0.45%. The sample consisted of naive CD4+ T cells from PBMCs. The sample's subset: CD45RA+ positively selected. The receptors were sampled from a man aged 18 to 30 in good health. Some clones in this sample may be carry-over from other donors' samples.

J is TRBJ2-1 and V is TRBV15; D is unclear. V was trimmed by 3 bases and J by 5 bases, leaving 17 bases between them. The CDR3 sequence is 16 residues long. Germline V gene lookup returns CDR1 LNHNV and CDR2 YYDKDF (reference sequence). This CDR3 reads CATSSPGLLGNNEQFF. DNA for the CDR3: TGTGCCACCAGCAGCCCCGGCCTCCTGGGCAACAATGAGCAGTTCTTC.

This clone has just one count. The rearrangement joins TRBV9 to TRBJ2-6; 9 bases map to TRBD1. Germline V gives CDR1 SGDLS, CDR2 YYNGEE. The CDR3 has 18 amino acids. J was trimmed by 0 bases and V by 4 bases; bases with no gene match: 8. The CDR3 DNA reads TGTGCCAGCAGCTTCCGGGACAGGGCCAGCTCTGGGGCCAACGTCCTGACTTTC. Translation: CASSFRDRASSGANVLTF.

In its sample, this clone was seen once. The chain employs TRBV19 and TRBJ2-7, with D perhaps matching TRBD1 or TRBD2 (6 bases each). This CDR3 has 15 amino acids. The germline V and J ends were trimmed by 6 bases and 2 bases, with 17 bases remaining between them. Germline lookup yields CDR1 LNHDA and CDR2 SQIVND (reference sequence). CDR3 bases: TGTGCCAGTAGCCCCCGGGGGCCAGGCACCTACGAGCAGTACTTC. It encodes CASSPRGPGTYEQYF.

The gene calls are TRBV7-2 and TRBJ2-7, with 8 nucleotides matching TRBD1. J was trimmed by 5 bases and V by 3 bases; bases with no gene match: 6. The germline CDR1 and CDR2 sequences are SGHTA and FQGNSA. The CDR3 has 14 residues. This CDR3 reads CASSFSRQGHEQYF. The CDR3 DNA is TGTGCCAGCAGCTTCTCCCGACAGGGGCACGAGCAGTACTTC.

The chain carries TRBV9 and TRBJ1-5, with D hard to call. V was pared by 4 bases and J by 2 bases, with 13 bases between. This CDR3 contains 15 residues. In germline, CDR1 is SGDLS, CDR2 YYNGEE. CDR3 DNA: TGTGCCAGCAGCCCACCGCCCGGTGGCAATCAGCCCCAGCATTTT. Amino acid sequence: CASSPPPGGNQPQHF. The full variable domain, in which reference TRBV9 and TRBJ1-5 provide the parts outside the CDR3, is DSGVTQTPKHLITATGQRVTLRCSPRSGDLSVYWYQQSLDQGLQFLIQYYNGEERAKGNILERFSAQQFPDLHSELNLSSLELGDSALYFCASSPPPGGNQPQHFGDGTRLSIL.

As DNA, the CDR3 is TGTGCCAGCAGCTTAGAGGGACTAGCGGGAGGTTGGACAGATACGCAGTATTTT. The encoded protein is CASSLEGLAGGWTDTQYF. The gene calls are TRBV11-1 and TRBJ2-3; 15 bases map to TRBD2. CDR3 size: 18 residues. V trimming: 1 base; J trimming: 3 bases; junction bases outside the gene matches: 5. Per germline, CDR1 SGHAT and CDR2 FQDESV (reference sequence). The complete variable domain, with remaining parts taken from reference TRBV11-1 and TRBJ2-3, reads EAEVAQSPRYKITEKSQAVAFWCDPISGHATLYWYRQILGQGPELLVQFQDESVVDDSQLPKDRFSAERLKGVDSTLKIQPAELGDSAMYLCASSLEGLAGGWTDTQYFGPGTRLTVL.

The chain links TRBV28 to TRBJ1-5; D is undetermined. This CDR3 contains 15 residues. With 0 bases removed from V and 0 bases from J, the gap between germline ends came to 6 bases. Germline lookup yields CDR1 MDHEN and CDR2 SYDVKM. CDR3 in amino acids: CASSLWMDSNQPQHF. The CDR3 DNA sequence: TGTGCCAGCAGTTTATGGATGGATAGCAATCAGCCCCAGCATTTT.

The chain employs TRBV18 and TRBJ2-2, with D possibly TRBD1 on 5 matching bases. This CDR3 has 12 residues. Per the germline V gene, CDR1 is KGHSH and CDR2 is LQKENI. V lost 1 base and J 16 bases, leaving 13 bases between the germline ends. CDR3 amino acids: CASSPRGLDQFF. The DNA for the CDR3 is TGTGCCAGCTCACCACGGGGCCTAGATCAGTTTTTT.

Here the CDR3 DNA reads TGTGCCAGCAGTCTACCGGGACTAGCCATCTCCTACAATGAGCAGTTCTTC. This sequence encodes CASSLPGLAISYNEQFF. The rearrangement uses TRBV27 and TRBJ2-1; 9 nucleotides line up with TRBD2. Germline-derived CDR1 and CDR2 are MNHEY and SMNVEV (reference sequence). The CDR3 length is 17 residues. J was trimmed by 0 bases and V by 5 bases; bases with no gene match: 8.

This chain links TRBV16 with TRBJ2-7, with TRBD1 matching 11 bases. Germline CDR1 KGHSY, CDR2 FQNENV. The CDR3 extends over 16 amino acids. The V and J ends lost 2 bases and 3 bases, in that order; junction bases with no gene match: 6. The CDR3 spells CASSQAPGTGGYEQYF. The CDR3 DNA sequence: TGTGCCAGCAGCCAAGCCCCCGGGACAGGGGGCTACGAGCAGTACTTC.

The J gene is TRBJ2-7, the V gene TRBV7-9, with D perhaps assigned TRBD1 or TRBD2 (6 bases each). CDR3 length: 15 amino acids. Per the germline V gene, CDR1 is SEHNR and CDR2 is FQNEAQ (reference sequence). Trimming stripped 7 bases from V and 6 bases from J, with 22 bases between. The CDR3 sequence is CASTISGRGGGEQYF. Written as DNA, the CDR3 is TGTGCCAGCACCATTTCGGGCAGGGGAGGTGGCGAGCAGTACTTC.

The chain recombines TRBV6-5 with TRBJ1-1; possible D gene TRBD1, 6 bases. Germline V gene data show CDR1 as MNHEY and CDR2 as SVGAGI. The V gene lost 7 bases and the J gene lost 3 bases, with 15 bases spanning the gap. The length of the CDR3 is 14 residues. The CDR3 sequence is CASNPGGADTEAFF. The CDR3, as DNA: TGTGCCAGCAACCCCGGGGGCGCGGACACTGAAGCTTTCTTT.

Notes on this clone: Other DNA sequences in this specimen translate into the identical CDR3. The chain links TRBV5-1 to TRBJ1-4; D gene ambiguous. Between the trimmed V and J ends, which lost 0 bases and 0 bases, there was a span of 6 bases. Germline V lookup: CDR1 SGHRS, CDR2 YFSETQ. The CDR3 is 15 residues long. CDR3 nucleotides: TGCGCCAGCAGCTTGGGTCGAGCAACTAATGAAAAACTGTTTTTT. This sequence encodes CASSLGRATNEKLFF.

This CDR3 is CASSPSTGGSRLAGELFF. The DNA for the CDR3 is TGTGCCAGCAGCCCCAGCACAGGGGGATCTAGGTTAGCCGGGGAGCTGTTTTTT. This chain uses TRBV9 with TRBJ2-2, with 8 bases aligning to TRBD1. V shed 4 bases and J 6 bases; nucleotides not matched to a gene: 17. This CDR3 has 18 amino acids. Germline assignment: CDR1 SGDLS and CDR2 YYNGEE.

This chain connects TRBV5-4 to TRBJ2-5; no clear D gene. The CDR3 covers 13 residues. V lost 2 bases and J lost 5, with 10 bases in between. Per germline, CDR1 SGHNT and CDR2 YYREEE (reference sequence). CDR3 region: CASSFFPSETQYF. As DNA, the CDR3 is TGTGCCAGCAGCTTCTTCCCGTCGGAGACCCAGTACTTC.

V usage is TRBV9 and J usage is TRBJ2-7, with 7 bases that match TRBD1. CDR3 length: 12 residues. Germline CDR1 is SGDLS and CDR2 is YYNGEE. The ends lost 5 bases at V and 2 bases at J; junction bases unmatched: 1. The CDR3 sequence: CASRTGTYEQYF. Written as DNA, the CDR3 is TGTGCCAGCAGGACAGGGACCTACGAGCAGTACTTC. The whole variable domain, filled in from reference TRBV9 and TRBJ2-7, reads DSGVTQTPKHLITATGQRVTLRCSPRSGDLSVYWYQQSLDQGLQFLIQYYNGEERAKGNILERFSAQQFPDLHSELNLSSLELGDSALYFCASRTGTYEQYFGPGTRLTVT.

The chain uses TRBV25-1 and TRBJ2-3; D is possibly TRBD2 (6 bases). Germline V gene data show CDR1 as MGHDK and CDR2 as SYGVNS. V shed 4 bases and J shed 2 bases, with 19 bases lying between them. CDR3 length: 17 residues. This CDR3 reads CASSVGRGVANTDTQYF. The CDR3 DNA follows: TGTGCCAGCAGTGTCGGGAGAGGGGTCGCCAACACAGATACGCAGTATTTT. The whole variable domain, filled in from reference TRBV25-1 and TRBJ2-3, reads EADIYQTPRYLVIGTGKKITLECSQTMGHDKMYWYQQDPGMELHLIHYSYGVNSTEKGDLSSESTVSRIRTEHFPLTLESARPSHTSQYLCASSVGRGVANTDTQYFGPGTRLTVL.